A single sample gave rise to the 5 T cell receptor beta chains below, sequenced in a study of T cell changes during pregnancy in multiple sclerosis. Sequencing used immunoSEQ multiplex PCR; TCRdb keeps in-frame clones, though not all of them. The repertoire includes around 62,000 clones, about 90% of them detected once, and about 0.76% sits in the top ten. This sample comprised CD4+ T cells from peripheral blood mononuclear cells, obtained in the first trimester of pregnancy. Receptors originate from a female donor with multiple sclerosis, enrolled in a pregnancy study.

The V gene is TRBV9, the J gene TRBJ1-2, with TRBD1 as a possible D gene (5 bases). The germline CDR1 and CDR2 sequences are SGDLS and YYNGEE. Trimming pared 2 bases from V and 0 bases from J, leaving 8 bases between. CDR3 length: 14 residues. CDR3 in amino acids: CASSVDRANYGYTF. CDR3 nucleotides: TGTGCCAGCAGCGTTGACAGAGCTAACTATGGCTACACCTTC.

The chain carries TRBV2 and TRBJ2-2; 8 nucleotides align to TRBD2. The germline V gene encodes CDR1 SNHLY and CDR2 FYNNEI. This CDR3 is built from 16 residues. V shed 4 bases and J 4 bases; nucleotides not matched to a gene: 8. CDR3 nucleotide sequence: TGTGCCAGCAGTGTGGGCGGGGGGACCCGCACCGGGGAGCTGTTTTTT. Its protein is CASSVGGGTRTGELFF.

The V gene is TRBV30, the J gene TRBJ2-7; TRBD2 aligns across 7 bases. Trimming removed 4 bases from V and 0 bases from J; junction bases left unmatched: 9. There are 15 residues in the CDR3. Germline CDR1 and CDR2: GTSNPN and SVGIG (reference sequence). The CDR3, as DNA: TGTGCCTGGACTGGTGGGGGGGTCCCCTCCTACGAGCAGTACTTC. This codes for CAWTGGGVPSYEQYF. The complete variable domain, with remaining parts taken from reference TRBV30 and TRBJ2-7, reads SQTIHQWPATLVQPVGSPLSLECTVEGTSNPNLYWYRQAAGRGLQLLFYSVGIGQISSEVPQNLSASRPQDRQFILSSKKLLLSDSGFYLCAWTGGGVPSYEQYFGPGTRLTVT.

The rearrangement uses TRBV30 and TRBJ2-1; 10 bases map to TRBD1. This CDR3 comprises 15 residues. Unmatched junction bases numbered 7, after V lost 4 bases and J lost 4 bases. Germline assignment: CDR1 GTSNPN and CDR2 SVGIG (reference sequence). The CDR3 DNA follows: TGTGCCTGGATACCCTCGGGACAGGGGTACAATGAGCAGTTCTTC. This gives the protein CAWIPSGQGYNEQFF. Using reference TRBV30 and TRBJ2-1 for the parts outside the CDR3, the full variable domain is SQTIHQWPATLVQPVGSPLSLECTVEGTSNPNLYWYRQAAGRGLQLLFYSVGIGQISSEVPQNLSASRPQDRQFILSSKKLLLSDSGFYLCAWIPSGQGYNEQFFGPGTRLTVL.

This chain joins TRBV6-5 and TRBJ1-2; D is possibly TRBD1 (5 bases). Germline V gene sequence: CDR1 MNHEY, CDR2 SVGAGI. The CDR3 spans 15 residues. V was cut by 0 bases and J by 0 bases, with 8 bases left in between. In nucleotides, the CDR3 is TGTGCCAGCAGTTACTCGAAGGGGACTAACTATGGCTACACCTTC. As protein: CASSYSKGTNYGYTF.